This section outlines one TCR beta chain sequence together with its context. This clone showed up just a few times. Its antigen is still unknown. No base quality information exists; no much larger clone differs at one position. Patients with a history of autoimmune disease or receiving systemic immunosuppression were excluded from the trial. Peripheral blood for TCR sequencing was collected from all dose cohorts at baseline, on cycle 4 day 1, and on cycle 7 day 1. Samples came from an open-label, multicenter, first-in-human phase I dose-escalation trial of ivuxolimab. The trial enrolled adults with locally advanced or metastatic head and neck squamous cell, hepatocellular, melanoma or renal cell carcinoma. CD4+ and CD8+ T cells were sorted separately from peripheral blood before TCR sequencing. This entry is derived from a study of OX40 agonist ivuxolimab in advanced cancers. With respect to the entire study: Ivuxolimab was a fully human IgG2 agonistic monoclonal antibody targeting the costimulatory receptor OX40 (CD134). Intravenous ivuxolimab was administered to patients every 2 weeks at six dose levels: 0.01, 0.1, 0.3, 1.5, 3 and 10 mg/kg. Partial responses occurred in three dose-escalation patients, of whom one had hepatocellular carcinoma and two had cutaneous melanoma. The dose-escalation cohort was around 83% male with a mean age of about 60 years, ranging from about 20 to 85. Of the roughly 50 dose-escalation patients, hepatocellular carcinoma was present in 19, melanoma in around 15, renal cell carcinoma in 9 and head and neck cancer in 9. The point of sequencing TCRbeta in the periphery was to test whether ivuxolimab changed TCR sequence diversity and drove clonal T-cell expansion. The paper covers the monotherapy dose-escalation part of the phase I ivuxolimab trial, which included N ≈ 57 patients. Patients were allowed to have had prior anti-PD-1, anti-PD-L1 or anti-CTLA-4 therapy, and 40% of the dose-escalation patients had been treated with checkpoint inhibitors.

What the research found in general, with its limitations: Clonal expansion of both CD4+ and CD8+ blood T cells was observed from baseline to week 6 at doses 0.1 to 3.0 mg/kg. Antigen specificity was not determined for the clonally expanded peripheral T cells. After ivuxolimab, expanded clones were on average more numerous among CD8+ T cells than among CD4+ T cells. In the 0.1-3.0 mg/kg groups, partial responders had among the lowest normalized peripheral clonal expansion, particularly in CD8+ T cells. Low levels of normalized T-cell clonal expansion were also seen in some patients who did not respond.

Genomic DNA was extracted from sorted cells for sequencing of the TCRbeta CDR3 region. The immunoSEQ Assay was used to sequence the TCRbeta CDR3 regions. What TCRdb holds here is the immuneACCESS table cut down to in-frame rearrangements. Part of the clones is not present; checked against another copy, under half of the missing clones reflect an unresolved V gene, and the others are unexplained. In all, the sample holds about 58,000 clones, and about 89% of those were seen once. Jointly, the top ten make up approximately 13% of the sample. V and J are truncated by 2 bases and 7 bases respectively, leaving an intervening sequence of 8 bases. From the cysteine through the phenylalanine, the CDR3 covers 12 amino acids. CDR3 DNA only is kept here, 36 bases in frame from base 1. From a lookup of the germline V gene, CDR1 and CDR2 are MDHEN and SYDVKM.

The sequences come from CD4+ or CD8+ T cells sorted from blood, collected in a trial of the OX40 agonist ivuxolimab. This receptor was taken from an adult with an advanced solid tumor such as melanoma, head and neck, liver or kidney cancer. The rearranged chain carries TRBV28 and TRBJ1-2, with the D segment identity uncertain. The CDR3 here reads CASSLTRSGYTF. The sequenced DNA: TGTGCCAGCAGTTTAACCCGATCTGGCTACACCTTC.